One and the same sample provided the 24 T cell receptor beta chains below, sequenced in a study of shared clonotypes between healthy human individuals. Libraries were prepared by immunoSEQ multiplex PCR; TCRdb keeps only in-frame clonotypes and omits some of them. The sample lists a few hundred thousand clones; less than 75% were seen once. Sequencing was carried out using memory CD4+ T cells sorted from blood. Regarding subset: CD45RA-negative fraction. The receptors shown here come from a man aged 25 to 45 in good health.

This clone was seen a handful of times. The chain couples TRBV7-3 to TRBJ2-1; 8 positions agree with TRBD1. CDR3 size: 16 residues. CDR1 and CDR2 (germline): SGHTA, FQGTGA. Losses at the gene ends were 6 bases for V and 5 bases for J; bases not matched to a gene: 12. The CDR3 DNA is TGTGCCAGCAGTCCCCCGGGGACAGGAACAAACAATGAGCAGTTCTTC. Translating it yields CASSPPGTGTNNEQFF.

The V and J genes are TRBV7-9 and TRBJ2-7, with TRBD1 matching over 9 bases. The CDR3 extends over 15 amino acids. Germline V gene lookup returns CDR1 SEHNR and CDR2 FQNEAQ (reference sequence). The trim removed 2 bases at V and 4 bases at J, leaving 6 bases unmatched. This CDR3 is CASSLWQTGGYEQYF. CDR3 sequence (DNA): TGTGCCAGCAGCTTATGGCAGACAGGGGGGTACGAGCAGTACTTC.

The V call is TRBV28, the J call TRBJ2-1, with 10 nucleotides matching TRBD2. V lost 2 bases, J lost 6 bases, and 4 bases stayed unmatched. Germline V lookup: CDR1 MDHEN, CDR2 SYDVKM. There are 15 residues in the CDR3. The CDR3, as DNA: TGTGCCAGCAGTTTAGTATCTAGCGGGAGCAATGAGCAGTTCTTC. It translates to CASSLVSSGSNEQFF.

V is TRBV6-6 and J is TRBJ1-5; tentatively, D is TRBD1 (5 bases). The CDR3 length is 16 residues. Germline CDR1 and CDR2: MNHNY and SVGAGI (reference sequence). V was cut by 2 bases and J by 9 bases, with 20 bases left in between. For the CDR3, the DNA is TGTGCCAGCAGTTACGGTTCTGGGGGTCAACATCCGCCCCAGCATTTT. It codes for CASSYGSGGQHPPQHF.

This clone was observed a single time. The chain joins TRBV10-2 to TRBJ2-7, with 7 bases fitting TRBD1. Losses at the gene ends were 6 bases for V and 0 bases for J; bases not matched to a gene: 2. Looked up from germline, CDR1 is WSHSY and CDR2 is SAAADI. The CDR3 has 13 residues. CDR3 loop: CASRGDSSYEQYF. In nucleotides, the CDR3 is TGCGCCAGCAGGGGGGACAGCTCCTACGAGCAGTACTTC.

The chain links TRBV18 to TRBJ2-7, with D possibly called TRBD1 or TRBD2 (6 bases each). This CDR3 contains 16 residues. V gave up 1 base and J gave up 5 bases, with 18 bases separating them. The V gene's germline CDR1 is KGHSH and CDR2 LQKENI. The CDR3 sequence is CASSPRKAQGGDEQYF. CDR3 bases: TGTGCCAGCTCACCACGTAAGGCACAGGGAGGCGACGAGCAGTACTTC. The full variable domain, in which reference TRBV18 and TRBJ2-7 provide the parts outside the CDR3, is NAGVMQNPRHLVRRRGQEARLRCSPMKGHSHVYWYRQLPEEGLKFMVYLQKENIIDESGMPKERFSAEFPKEGPSILRIQQVVRGDSAAYFCASSPRKAQGGDEQYFGPGTRLTVT.

As DNA, the CDR3 is TGTGCCAGCTCACTGGGGGGACAGGGCAACACTGAAGCTTTCTTT. It is translated as CASSLGGQGNTEAFF. V and J are TRBV18 and TRBJ1-1; 9 nucleotides match TRBD1. V was clipped by 4 bases and J by 2 bases; unmatched bases: 5. CDR1 is KGHSH, CDR2 LQKENI, per germline. The CDR3 extends over 15 amino acids.

As concerns this clone: The same CDR3 also results from other DNA sequences found in this sample. J is TRBJ2-1 and V is TRBV11-2, with 11 bases matching TRBD1. V was clipped by 1 base and J by 3 bases; unmatched bases: 2. The germline V gene has CDR1 SGHAT and CDR2 FQNNGV. The length of the CDR3 is 16 residues. This CDR3 is CASSLVGTGGYNEQFF. The CDR3 DNA follows: TGTGCCAGCAGCTTAGTAGGGACAGGGGGCTACAATGAGCAGTTCTTC.

The rearrangement links TRBV15 to TRBJ2-3; D is unclear. In germline, CDR1 is LNHNV, CDR2 YYDKDF (reference sequence). V lost 0 bases, J lost 5 bases, and 6 bases lay in between. The CDR3 has 13 amino acids. The CDR3 DNA is TGTGCCACCAGCAGAGATTTTATAGATACGCAGTATTTT. Translation: CATSRDFIDTQYF.

The CDR3: CASSLFGHLTGSFGYTF. For the CDR3, the DNA is TGTGCCAGCAGTTTATTTGGCCACCTGACAGGGTCGTTCGGCTACACCTTC. The genes are TRBV28 and TRBJ1-2; 7 bases map to TRBD1. V dropped 1 base and J dropped 8; count of bases not matched to a gene: 16. From germline, CDR1 is MDHEN and CDR2 SYDVKM. This CDR3 has 17 amino acids.

The V gene is TRBV7-2, the J gene TRBJ2-5; 11 bases align to TRBD1. Germline trimming cut 5 bases from V and 5 bases from J; bases unmatched to any gene: 10. Germline loops: CDR1 SGHTA, CDR2 FQGNSA. The CDR3 loop spans 16 amino acids. The DNA of the CDR3 is TGTGCCAGCAGCCCCCAAGGACAGGGGGCGTGGGAGACCCAGTACTTC. It translates to CASSPQGQGAWETQYF. The complete variable domain, with remaining parts taken from reference TRBV7-2 and TRBJ2-5, reads GAGVSQSPSNKVTEKGKDVELRCDPISGHTALYWYRQSLGQGLEFLIYFQGNSAPDKSGLPSDRFSAERTGGSVSTLTIQRTQQEDSAVYLCASSPQGQGAWETQYFGPGTRLLVL.

This clone has just one count. The chain employs TRBV7-2 and TRBJ2-1, with D uncertain. V lost 4 bases to trimming and J lost 6 bases, with 7 bases between them. Germline V CDR1 and CDR2: SGHTA, FQGNSA. This CDR3 is 12 amino acids long. Written as DNA, the CDR3 is TGTGCCAGCAGCTCAGTAGGCAATGAGCAGTTCTTC. Translated, it gives CASSSVGNEQFF.

The rearrangement joins TRBV10-2 to TRBJ2-2, with D tentatively TRBD2 (6 bases). Germline CDR1 reads WSHSY; CDR2 reads SAAADI. Trimming took off 7 bases at V and 0 bases at J, with 15 bases between the two ends. There are 16 residues in the CDR3. The CDR3 loop reads CASKEPGLPNTGELFF. In DNA, the CDR3 is TGCGCCAGCAAAGAACCGGGACTTCCGAACACCGGGGAGCTGTTTTTT.

This clone was detected only a few times. This sequence joins TRBV5-1 and TRBJ2-3, with D tentatively TRBD1 (5 bases). This CDR3 has 19 amino acids. The V end lost 0 bases, the J end lost 0 bases, and 20 bases lay between the germline ends. Germline assignment: CDR1 SGHRS and CDR2 YFSETQ. CDR3 nucleotides: TGCGCCAGCAGCTTGGCCTTGCAGGGCGCGATAGCTAGCACAGATACGCAGTATTTT. Protein product: CASSLALQGAIASTDTQYF.

The rearrangement joins TRBV18 to TRBJ2-3, with D hard to call. V lost 2 bases to trimming and J lost 6 bases, with 12 bases between them. The CDR3 consists of 14 residues. CDR1 is KGHSH, CDR2 LQKENI, per germline. Written as DNA, the CDR3 is TGTGCCAGCTCACCAGGGCAGGTGCCGGATACGCAGTATTTT. Translated, it gives CASSPGQVPDTQYF.

The chain recombines TRBV11-3 with TRBJ2-2; D unclear. The germline V and J ends were trimmed by 1 base and 5 bases, with 11 bases remaining between them. The CDR3 contains 15 residues. CDR1 is SGHNT and CDR2 is YENEEA in the germline V gene. The DNA of the CDR3 is TGTGCCAGCAGCTTAGGCCAGCGAAGAACCGGGGAGCTGTTTTTT. Protein sequence: CASSLGQRRTGELFF.

This chain joins TRBV7-9 and TRBJ1-5; possible D gene TRBD1, 5 bases. Deletions cut 5 bases from V and 0 bases from J, with 11 bases between. CDR3 length equals 15 residues. Per the germline V gene, CDR1 is SEHNR and CDR2 is FQNEAQ (reference sequence). The CDR3 spells CASSRSGNSNQPQHF. CDR3 DNA sequence: TGTGCCAGCAGCCGTTCAGGGAATAGCAATCAGCCCCAGCATTTT.

This chain uses TRBV27 with TRBJ2-2, with 8 bases matching TRBD2. The V gene end was trimmed by 3 bases and the J gene end by 4 bases; junction bases not matched to a gene: 10. Germline V gene sequence: CDR1 MNHEY, CDR2 SMNVEV (reference sequence). The CDR3 is 17 residues long. The CDR3 bases are TGTGCCAGCAGTTTGGGCTTCCGGGAGGGGGGCACCGGGGAGCTGTTTTTT. It encodes CASSLGFREGGTGELFF.

The chain joins TRBV7-9 to TRBJ1-4; D remains ambiguous. Trimming left V 2 bases short and J 10 bases short, with 11 bases between. The germline CDR1 and CDR2 sequences are SEHNR and FQNEAQ (reference sequence). This CDR3 spans 13 amino acids. CDR3 loop: CASSLINSRKLFF. CDR3 nucleotides: TGTGCCAGCAGCTTAATCAACAGTAGAAAACTGTTTTTT.

The rearrangement uses TRBV9 and TRBJ1-4; D is perhaps TRBD1 (5 bases). The CDR3 totals 14 residues. Between the trimmed V and J ends, which lost 0 bases and 8 bases, there was a span of 11 bases. Germline-derived CDR1 and CDR2 are SGDLS and YYNGEE. The DNA of the CDR3 is TGTGCCAGCAGCGTAGGGGACGGTGCCGAAAAACTGTTTTTT. Translation gives CASSVGDGAEKLFF.

This clone was seen a single time. V gene TRBV2 combines with J gene TRBJ1-1; D not certain. Germline V lookup: CDR1 SNHLY, CDR2 FYNNEI. Trimming removed 4 bases at V and 5 bases at J, with 5 bases between. CDR3 length: 11 amino acids. CDR3: CASSGYTEAFF. The DNA for the CDR3 is TGTGCCAGCAGTGGTTATACTGAAGCTTTCTTT.

This chain connects TRBV7-2 to TRBJ2-7, with D possibly TRBD2 on 5 matching bases. Trimming took 0 bases from V and 9 from J, leaving 15 bases between them. The CDR3 spans 14 residues. Germline V gene lookup returns CDR1 SGHTA and CDR2 FQGNSA. As DNA, the CDR3 is TGTGCCAGCAGCTTAGCTTTTGTTTTCAGCGGGCAGTACTTC. Translation: CASSLAFVFSGQYF.

This CDR3 is CASSVKASGNTIYF. CDR3 bases: TGTGCCAGCAGCGTCAAAGCCTCTGGAAACACCATATATTTT. This chain uses TRBV9 with TRBJ1-3; D is ambiguous. The germline V gene has CDR1 SGDLS and CDR2 YYNGEE. With 2 bases removed from V and 0 bases from J, the gap between germline ends came to 6 bases. The CDR3 has 14 amino acids.

V gene TRBV28 combines with J gene TRBJ2-6; the D is unclear. V lost 4 bases and J 0 bases, leaving 7 bases between the germline ends. Germline loops: CDR1 MDHEN, CDR2 SYDVKM. The CDR3 sequence is 15 residues long. CDR3 loop: CASSSTVSGANVLTF. The CDR3 nucleotides are TGTGCCAGCAGTTCCACGGTCTCTGGGGCCAACGTCCTGACTTTC.